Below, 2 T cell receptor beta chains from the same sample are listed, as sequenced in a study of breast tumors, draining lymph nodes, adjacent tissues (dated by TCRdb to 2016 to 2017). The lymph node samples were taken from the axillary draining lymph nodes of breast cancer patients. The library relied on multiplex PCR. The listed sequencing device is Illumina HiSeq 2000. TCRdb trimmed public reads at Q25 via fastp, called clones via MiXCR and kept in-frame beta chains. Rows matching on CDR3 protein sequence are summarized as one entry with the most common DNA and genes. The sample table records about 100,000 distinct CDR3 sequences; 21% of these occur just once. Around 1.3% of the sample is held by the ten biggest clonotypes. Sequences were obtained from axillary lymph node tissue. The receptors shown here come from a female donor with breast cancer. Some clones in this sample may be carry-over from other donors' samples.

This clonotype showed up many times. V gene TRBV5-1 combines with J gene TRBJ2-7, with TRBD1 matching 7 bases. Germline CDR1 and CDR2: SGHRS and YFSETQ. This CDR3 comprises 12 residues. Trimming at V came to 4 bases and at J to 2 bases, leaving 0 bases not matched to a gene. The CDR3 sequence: CASSDRAYEQYF. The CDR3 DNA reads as TGCGCCAGCAGCGACAGGGCCTACGAGCAGTACTTC.

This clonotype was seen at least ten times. The chain's CDR3 is CASNSGSEMYGYTF. The CDR3 DNA sequence: TGTGCCAGCAACTCCGGGTCCGAGATGTACGGCTACACCTTC. V is TRBV5-8 and J is TRBJ1-2; unclear D gene. The CDR3 runs to 14 residues. V was cut by 6 bases and J by 8 bases, with 20 bases left in between. Germline loops: CDR1 SGHTS, CDR2 YDEGEE.